This T cell receptor (beta chain) was sequenced in a study of T cell responses to AZD1222 COVID-19 vaccine. Study-level findings and limits: Following two doses of AZD1222, Spike-specific TCR breadth and depth rose. The study found vaccine-associated CD4 TCRs spanning spike, dominant at 160-218 and 743-854. Unmutated regions of variants are reportedly targeted by nearly half of spike-specific TCRs. Donors in the cohort were predominantly white British and more often female, and clonal diversity was possibly underestimated.

For this clone: Its specificity is unknown.

This table comes from immunoSEQ multiplex PCR, and its TCRdb copy is limited to in-frame clones, with some not included. The sample consists of 150,000 to 200,000 clones, more than 80% of them appearing once. CDR3 length equals 16 residues. CDR1 SGHTA and CDR2 FQGNSA come from the germline V gene. Trimming removed 1 base from V and 0 bases from J, with 10 bases in between. The source material was peripheral blood, sampled 28 days after the second dose of the MenACWY control vaccine. This clonotype originated in an adult who received the MenACWY meningococcal vaccine as a control. The chain has TRBV7-2 and TRBJ1-3; D is undetermined. The CDR3 region has the DNA TGTGCCAGCAGCTTAGGGGGAACAATCTCTGGAAACACCATATATTTT. It yields the protein CASSLGGTISGNTIYF.